The 25 T cell receptor beta chains below come from one sample, sequenced in a study of T cell responses to AZD1222 COVID-19 vaccine. Sequencing used immunoSEQ multiplex PCR; TCRdb keeps in-frame clones, though not all of them. The table records about 140,000 clones, over 85% of them present only once. The source was peripheral blood, collected on day 0 of AZD1222 vaccination. These TCRs come from an adult in good health.

The chain employs TRBV7-9 and TRBJ2-2; D gene uncertain. Germline V gene data show CDR1 as SEHNR and CDR2 as FQNEAQ (reference sequence). Trimming pared 0 bases from V and 0 bases from J, leaving 11 bases between. This CDR3 has 17 residues. The CDR3 spells CASSLASPRPNTGELFF. In nucleotides, the CDR3 is TGTGCCAGCAGCTTAGCTTCCCCACGGCCGAACACCGGGGAGCTGTTTTTT.

The chain recombines TRBV2 with TRBJ1-1, with 7 bases aligning to TRBD1. The V segment lost 6 bases and the J segment 1 base; nucleotides outside the gene matches: 8. CDR1 is SNHLY and CDR2 is FYNNEI in the germline V gene. This CDR3 contains 15 residues. CDR3 protein: CASRSWGQTNTEAFF. Written as DNA, the CDR3 is TGTGCCAGCAGGAGTTGGGGACAGACGAACACTGAAGCTTTCTTT.

The chain combines TRBV5-4 with TRBJ2-6; D might be TRBD2 (6 bases). V gave up 4 bases and J gave up 4 bases, with 18 bases separating them. There are 17 residues in the CDR3. Looked up from germline, CDR1 is SGHNT and CDR2 is YYREEE (reference sequence). The CDR3 DNA follows: TGTGCCAGCAGCCCCCCCGCCGGGGGAGACGGGGCCAACGTCCTGACTTTC. Encoded protein: CASSPPAGGDGANVLTF.

This clone came up once. The rearrangement uses TRBV12-3 or TRBV12-4 and TRBJ1-5; weak D call: TRBD1 (6 bases). The CDR3 runs 13 residues. The V end was cut by 7 bases, the J end by 0 bases, with 7 bases between. CDR3 DNA: TGTGCCAGCAACAGGGATAGCAATCAGCCCCAGCATTTT. It encodes CASNRDSNQPQHF.

This sequence joins TRBV10-2 and TRBJ2-3, with a weak D call TRBD2 (6 bases). Germline CDR1 and CDR2: WSHSY and SAAADI. The CDR3 length is 13 residues. V was trimmed by 7 bases and J by 6 bases, leaving 14 bases between them. CDR3 DNA: TGCGCCAGCAAACTGGGGGGTGGCGATACGCAGTATTTT. Translation: CASKLGGGDTQYF.

Here the CDR3 DNA reads TGTGCCAGCAGTCCATTAGGGGTCCGGGGTGCAACTAATGAAAAACTGTTTTTT. Translation: CASSPLGVRGATNEKLFF. V gene TRBV27 combines with J gene TRBJ1-4, with a tentative D call TRBD1 (5 bases). The CDR3 runs 18 residues. Between the trimmed V and J ends, which lost 5 bases and 0 bases, there was a span of 19 bases. Germline values: CDR1 MNHEY, CDR2 SMNVEV (reference sequence).

This clone turned up a few times. The rearrangement uses TRBV2 and TRBJ1-6; weak D call: TRBD1 (6 bases). Trimming cost V 8 bases and J 9 bases, with 14 bases left between them. This CDR3 spans 13 amino acids. Germline V gives CDR1 SNHLY, CDR2 FYNNEI. The chain's CDR3 is CASGRGAGSPLHF. CDR3 in DNA: TGTGCCAGCGGCCGGGGGGCAGGTTCACCCCTCCACTTT.

The chain joins TRBV11-2 to TRBJ2-1; 13 nucleotides align to TRBD2. With 5 bases clipped from V and 5 bases from J, the junction kept 9 bases outside the gene matches. This CDR3 is 17 amino acids long. In germline, CDR1 is SGHAT, CDR2 FQNNGV. The CDR3 bases are TGTGCCAGCAGCACGGGACTAGCGGGACTAAAGGACAATGAGCAGTTCTTC. It translates to CASSTGLAGLKDNEQFF. Combining the CDR3 with reference TRBV11-2 and TRBJ2-1 gives the whole variable domain EAGVAQSPRYKIIEKRQSVAFWCNPISGHATLYWYQQILGQGPKLLIQFQNNGVVDDSQLPKDRFSAERLKGVDSTLKIQPAKLEDSAVYLCASSTGLAGLKDNEQFFGPGTRLTVL.

The V call is TRBV14, the J call TRBJ2-5; 8 bases fit TRBD1. The CDR3 has 19 residues. Germline V lookup: CDR1 SGHDN, CDR2 FVKESK. Trimming cost V 2 bases and J 5 bases; bases outside gene matches: 19. For the CDR3, the DNA is TGTGCCAGCAGCCAATCCCTGGCAGGGGGCTCCTTTGGGAAGGAGACCCAGTACTTC. It specifies CASSQSLAGGSFGKETQYF.

The genes are TRBV5-6 and TRBJ2-6; maybe TRBD1 (5 bases). Trimming took off 2 bases at V and 2 bases at J, with 8 bases between the two ends. This CDR3 has 15 amino acids. CDR1 is SGHDT, CDR2 YYEEEE, per germline. DNA of the CDR3: TGTGCCAGCAGCTTTATGGGGCCTGGGGCCAACGTCCTGACTTTC. Its protein is CASSFMGPGANVLTF.

The chain couples TRBV25-1 to TRBJ1-3; D not resolved. Trimming pared 2 bases from V and 0 bases from J, leaving 8 bases between. The germline V gene has CDR1 MGHDK and CDR2 SYGVNS. The CDR3 covers 15 residues. The chain's CDR3 is CASSEPYFSGNTIYF. The CDR3 DNA is TGTGCCAGCAGTGAACCGTATTTCTCTGGAAACACCATATATTTT.

The chain is built from TRBV11-2 and TRBJ2-1, with D perhaps matching TRBD2 (5 bases). Trimming shortened V by 6 bases and J by 0 bases, and 12 bases separated the two germline ends. CDR3 size: 15 residues. Germline CDR1 SGHAT, CDR2 FQNNGV. The CDR3 coding sequence is TGTGCCAGCAGACTAGACCAGAGCTCCTACAATGAGCAGTTCTTC. Amino acid sequence: CASRLDQSSYNEQFF.

CDR3 coding DNA: TGTGCCAGTACGTGGGACAACTATAGCAATCAGCCCCAGCATTTT. Translation gives CASTWDNYSNQPQHF. This chain connects TRBV19 to TRBJ1-5; D is possibly TRBD1 (6 bases). The CDR3 runs to 15 residues. V lost 7 bases and J 0 bases, leaving 13 bases between the germline ends. Per germline, CDR1 LNHDA and CDR2 SQIVND (reference sequence).

This clone was seen a single time. J is TRBJ1-2 and V is TRBV5-4; D is unclear. The V end was cut by 0 bases, the J end by 0 bases, with 12 bases between. The CDR3 extends over 16 amino acids. Germline V lookup: CDR1 SGHNT, CDR2 YYREEE (reference sequence). This CDR3 reads CASSLGLQASNYGYTF. The CDR3 nucleotides read TGTGCCAGCAGCTTGGGCCTGCAGGCTTCTAACTATGGCTACACCTTC.

The chain uses TRBV7-9 and TRBJ1-4; D might be TRBD1 (5 bases). V dropped 3 bases and J dropped 0 bases, with 14 bases sitting between them. Per the germline V gene, CDR1 is SEHNR and CDR2 is FQNEAQ (reference sequence). The CDR3 extends over 17 amino acids. The CDR3 region has the DNA TGTGCCAGCAGCTTCGGGGTGGGGGGTCCAACTAATGAAAAACTGTTTTTT. Its protein is CASSFGVGGPTNEKLFF.

In nucleotides, the CDR3 is TGTGCCAGCAGTGAAAAGCGGGCGGGGGGGCACGAGCAGTACTTC. It is translated as CASSEKRAGGHEQYF. The gene calls are TRBV2 and TRBJ2-7; 9 positions match TRBD2. The germline gives CDR1 SNHLY, CDR2 FYNNEI. The CDR3 covers 15 residues. V lost 2 bases to trimming and J lost 5 bases; unmatched junction nucleotides: 7.

CDR3 bases: TGTGCCAGCAGCCGGGCCCGCGATGAGCAGTTCTTC. This codes for CASSRARDEQFF. This chain links TRBV28 with TRBJ2-1, with D unclear. Germline values: CDR1 MDHEN, CDR2 SYDVKM. The CDR3 length is 12 residues. Trimming left V 6 bases short and J 8 bases short, with 11 bases between.

The rearrangement uses TRBV5-5 and TRBJ2-7, with 9 bases that match TRBD2. CDR1 is SGHKS, CDR2 YYEKEE, per germline (reference sequence). CDR3 length: 18 amino acids. The junction had 12 bases not matched to a gene; V was cut back by 1 base and J by 1 base. CDR3 sequence: CASSLLASGEALSYEQYF. The DNA for the CDR3 is TGTGCCAGCAGCTTGTTGGCTAGCGGGGAGGCGCTGTCCTACGAGCAGTACTTC. The variable domain in full, completed from reference TRBV5-5 and TRBJ2-7, reads DAGVTQSPTHLIKTRGQQVTLRCSPISGHKSVSWYQQVLGQGPQFIFQYYEKEERGRGNFPDRFSARQFPNYSSELNVNALLLGDSALYLCASSLLASGEALSYEQYFGPGTRLTVT.

The chain carries TRBV5-4 and TRBJ2-7; 7 bases match TRBD2. The CDR3 extends over 16 amino acids. From germline, CDR1 is SGHNT and CDR2 YYREEE (reference sequence). J gave up 4 bases and V 4 bases, and 14 bases lay outside the gene matches. The CDR3 DNA reads TGTGCCAGCAGCAAGGGGTTCGGACTAGGGAGGTACGAGCAGTACTTC. Its translation is CASSKGFGLGRYEQYF.

The rearrangement links TRBV16 to TRBJ2-1; D is ambiguous. Trimming shortened V by 2 bases and J by 5 bases, and 7 bases separated the two germline ends. The length of the CDR3 is 13 residues. Germline V gives CDR1 KGHSY, CDR2 FQNENV. CDR3 residues: CASSQQRNNEQFF. The CDR3 nucleotides are TGTGCCAGCAGCCAACAGCGAAACAATGAGCAGTTCTTC.

This clone was observed a single time. The chain employs TRBV7-2 and TRBJ1-2; D remains unclear. V gave up 2 bases and J gave up 8 bases, with 15 bases separating them. This CDR3 is built from 14 residues. Germline CDR1 reads SGHTA; CDR2 reads FQGNSA. This chain's CDR3 is CASSLTLTNKGYTF. The DNA of the CDR3 is TGTGCCAGCAGCTTAACGCTAACCAACAAGGGCTACACCTTC.

This sequence joins TRBV3-1 (or the pseudogene TRBV3-2) and TRBJ2-7, with D hard to call. This CDR3 spans 12 amino acids. Trimming took 4 bases from V and 7 from J, leaving 11 bases between them. Per the germline V gene, CDR1 is LGHDT and CDR2 is YNNKEL (reference sequence). The CDR3 spells CASSRTAGEQYF. The CDR3 DNA reads TGTGCCAGCAGCCGAACAGCCGGGGAGCAGTACTTC.

The chain links TRBV6-1 to TRBJ1-1; TRBD1 agrees at 10 bases. Trimming cost V 3 bases and J 10 bases; bases outside gene matches: 2. Germline V gives CDR1 MNHNS, CDR2 SASEGT. The CDR3 consists of 12 residues. The DNA for the CDR3 is TGTGCCAGCAGTGACAGACAGGGGGCAGCTTTCTTT. As protein: CASSDRQGAAFF.

The chain couples TRBV12-5 to TRBJ2-2; D is possibly TRBD2 (5 bases). The CDR3 contains 14 residues. Per germline, CDR1 LGHNT and CDR2 FRNRAP. The V end was cut by 1 base, the J end by 6 bases, with 9 bases between. The CDR3 here is CASGLGGFPGELFF. In nucleotides, the CDR3 is TGTGCTAGTGGTTTGGGAGGGTTCCCCGGGGAGCTGTTTTTT.

V is TRBV5-1 and J is TRBJ2-5; D call uncertain. The CDR3 spans 12 residues. Between the trimmed V and J ends, which lost 2 bases and 2 bases, there was a span of 4 bases. In germline, CDR1 is SGHRS, CDR2 YFSETQ. DNA of the CDR3: TGCGCCAGCAGCTTTCCGCAAGAGACCCAGTACTTC. It yields the protein CASSFPQETQYF.